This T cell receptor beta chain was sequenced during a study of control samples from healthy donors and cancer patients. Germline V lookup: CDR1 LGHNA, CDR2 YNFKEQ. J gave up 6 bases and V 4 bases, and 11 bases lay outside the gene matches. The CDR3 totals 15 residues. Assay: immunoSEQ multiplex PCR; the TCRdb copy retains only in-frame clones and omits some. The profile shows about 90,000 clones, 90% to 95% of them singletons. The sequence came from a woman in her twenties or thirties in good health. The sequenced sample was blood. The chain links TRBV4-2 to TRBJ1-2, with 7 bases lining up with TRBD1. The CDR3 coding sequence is TGTGCCAGCAGCCTAAGGGGGCCCCCTTTGGATGGCTACACCTTC. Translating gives CASSLRGPPLDGYTF.